What follows are 5 T cell receptor beta chains derived from one specimen sequenced in a study of T cell responses to AZD1222 COVID-19 vaccine. The repertoire was sequenced with immunoSEQ multiplex PCR; TCRdb's copy has only in-frame clones and lacks some. The sample yields under 140,000 clones, over 85% seen once. The sample was peripheral blood, taken 28 days after the second AZD1222 dose. These receptors were obtained from an adult who received the AZD1222 COVID-19 vaccine.

The chain is built from TRBV29-1 and TRBJ2-2; maybe TRBD1 (6 bases). This CDR3 spans 15 amino acids. The germline V gene encodes CDR1 SQVTM and CDR2 ANQGSEA. Trimming took off 7 bases at V and 2 bases at J, with 17 bases between the two ends. CDR3 DNA: TGCAGCGGGACCGGGACATCGACCAACACCGGGGAGCTGTTTTTT. Amino acid sequence: CSGTGTSTNTGELFF.

The V and J genes are TRBV12-5 and TRBJ2-3; D not resolved. Germline-derived CDR1 and CDR2 are LGHNT and FRNRAP. This CDR3 comprises 14 residues. Trimming took 6 bases from V and 4 from J, leaving 14 bases between them. The chain's CDR3 is CASGPGSSADTQYF. The CDR3 bases are TGTGCTAGTGGACCGGGTTCGAGCGCAGATACGCAGTATTTT.

V and J are TRBV27 and TRBJ1-2, with 10 bases that match TRBD1. V dropped 4 bases and J dropped 6; count of bases not matched to a gene: 8. Germline assignment: CDR1 MNHEY and CDR2 SMNVEV (reference sequence). The CDR3 length is 15 residues. Here the CDR3 DNA reads TGTGCCAGCAGTTCACCGACAGGGGGCCCCCATGGCTACACCTTC. Its protein product is CASSSPTGGPHGYTF.

This clone has a handful of counts. This chain joins TRBV11-2 and TRBJ1-5, with 8 positions matching TRBD1. The CDR3 has 14 amino acids. The V segment lost 5 bases and the J segment 7 bases; nucleotides outside the gene matches: 7. Germline V CDR1 and CDR2: SGHAT, FQNNGV. In DNA form, the CDR3 reads TGTGCCAGCAGCATAGGCACAGGGGGACAGCCCCAGCATTTT. Translated, it gives CASSIGTGGQPQHF.

The chain joins TRBV9 to TRBJ1-1; no definite D call. CDR3 size: 14 residues. V lost 0 bases and J 8 bases, leaving 14 bases between the germline ends. Germline V lookup: CDR1 SGDLS, CDR2 YYNGEE. Written as DNA, the CDR3 is TGTGCCAGCAGCGTAGGTTTCGAGGTTCAGGAAGCTTTCTTT. Its translation is CASSVGFEVQEAFF.